The TCR beta chain under discussion was sequenced for a study of T cell responses to AZD1222 COVID-19 vaccine. Notes on the study in general: Vaccine-associated CD4 TCRs ranged over spike, dominating at 160-218 and 743-854.

The data were produced by immunoSEQ multiplex PCR, yet TCRdb's version contains in-frame clones alone and is incomplete. Counted here are around 150,000 clones, 90% occurring once; the ten biggest clones make up about 5.9%. The CDR3 contains 13 residues. Trimming cost V 3 bases and J 8 bases, with 8 bases left between them. Germline lookup yields CDR1 SGHAT and CDR2 FQNNGV. With regard to this clone: Its target is not known.

This clonotype was sampled from an adult who received the AZD1222 COVID-19 vaccine. The sequencing here drew on peripheral blood, taken 28 days after the second AZD1222 dose. The J gene is TRBJ1-6, the V gene TRBV11-2, with D possibly being TRBD1 (5 bases). The CDR3 bases are TGTGCCAGCAGCTTGGGACTACATTCACCCCTCCACTTT. As protein: CASSLGLHSPLHF.